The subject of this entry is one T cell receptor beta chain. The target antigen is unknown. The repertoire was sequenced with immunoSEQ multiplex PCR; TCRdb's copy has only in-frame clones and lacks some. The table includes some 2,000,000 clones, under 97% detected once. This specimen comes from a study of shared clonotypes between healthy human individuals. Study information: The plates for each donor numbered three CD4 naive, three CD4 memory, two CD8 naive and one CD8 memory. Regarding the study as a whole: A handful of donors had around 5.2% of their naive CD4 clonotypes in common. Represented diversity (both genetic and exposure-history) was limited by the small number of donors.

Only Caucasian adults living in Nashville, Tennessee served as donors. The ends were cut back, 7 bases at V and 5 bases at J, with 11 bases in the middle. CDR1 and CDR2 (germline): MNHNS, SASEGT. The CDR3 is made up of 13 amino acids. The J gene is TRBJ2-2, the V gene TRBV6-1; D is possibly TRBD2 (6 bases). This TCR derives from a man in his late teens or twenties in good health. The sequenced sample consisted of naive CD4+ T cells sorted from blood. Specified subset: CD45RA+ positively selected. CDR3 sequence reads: CASTGGTTGELFF. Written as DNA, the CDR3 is TGTGCCAGCACCGGAGGGACTACCGGGGAGCTGTTTTTT.